This TCR beta chain was sequenced for a study of OX40 agonist ivuxolimab in advanced cancers. On this clone itself: Its matching antigen is unknown.

This CDR3 spans 12 amino acids. The ends were cut back, 0 bases at V and 6 bases at J, with 4 bases in the middle. CDR1 and CDR2 from the germline V gene are MNHEY and SVGAGI. Study-level results: The antigen specificity of the peripheral T cells (those that were expanded) was not determined. Clones of CD4+ and CD8+ blood T cells grew by week 6 at doses of 0.1 to 3.0 mg/kg. CD4+ T cells averaged fewer expanded clones than CD8+ T cells.

Some clones are missing from TCRdb's copy, which holds only in-frame ones; the method was immunoSEQ multiplex PCR. The data hold some 70,000 clones, with 85% to 95% observed a single time. The TCR was taken from an adult with an advanced solid tumor such as melanoma, head and neck, liver or kidney cancer. The source material was CD4+ or CD8+ T cells sorted from blood, sampled in a trial of the OX40 agonist ivuxolimab. The rearrangement joins TRBV6-5 to TRBJ2-3; D gene uncertain. CDR3 nucleotides: TGTGCCAGCAGTTACTCGAGTGATACGCAGTATTTT. Residues: CASSYSSDTQYF.